The 11 T cell receptor beta chains presented below share a single source sample, sequenced in a study of CD8 T cells in ankylosing spondylitis. Study conclusions and caveats: A motif in TCR beta, a set of under 10 highly homologous variants, appeared characteristic of ankylosing spondylitis blood.

MiXCR, applied by TCRdb to the 5' RACE reads, yields one record per CDR3 protein. The sample carries roughly 370,000 distinct CDR3 sequences, about 22% recorded once. For these TCRs, the target antigens are not known. Material for sequencing was blood, either unsorted or a sorted T cell fraction (not recorded which). The receptors shown here come from a male donor with ankylosing spondylitis.

This clonotype appeared a few times. The chain carries TRBV20-1 and TRBJ2-1; tentative D call: TRBD2 (5 bases). V was pared by 5 bases and J by 5 bases, with 16 bases between. Germline assignment: CDR1 DFQATT and CDR2 SNEGSKA (reference sequence). The CDR3 is 14 residues long. The DNA of the CDR3 is TGCAGTGCTGGCGGGCGGGTCAGGAACAATGAGCAGTTCTTC. Amino acids: CSAGGRVRNNEQFF.

This clonotype was detected many times. The chain joins TRBV29-1 to TRBJ1-5, with TRBD1 matching over 8 bases. Germline V lookup: CDR1 SQVTM, CDR2 ANQGSEA. Trimming at V came to 5 bases and at J to 2 bases, leaving 2 bases not matched to a gene. The CDR3 runs to 13 residues. This CDR3 is CSVIQGGNQPQHF. In DNA form, the CDR3 reads TGCAGCGTTATACAGGGGGGCAATCAGCCCCAGCATTTT.

The chain links TRBV6-5 to TRBJ1-4; the D is unclear. CDR3 length equals 14 residues. In germline, CDR1 is MNHEY, CDR2 SVGAGI. The V gene lost 0 bases and the J gene lost 8 bases, with 10 bases spanning the gap. CDR3 sequence: CASSYSRAREKLFF. In DNA, the CDR3 is TGTGCCAGCAGTTACTCTAGGGCGAGGGAAAAACTGTTTTTT.

This clonotype was detected ten times or more. The V call is TRBV5-6, the J call TRBJ2-1; unclear D gene. CDR1 is SGHDT and CDR2 is YYEEEE in the germline V gene. Between the trimmed V and J ends, which lost 6 bases and 8 bases, there was a span of 15 bases. This CDR3 region has 13 residues. The CDR3 loop reads CASTHGRADEQFF. The DNA for the CDR3 is TGTGCCAGCACCCACGGTAGGGCCGATGAGCAGTTCTTC.

The CDR3 DNA reads as TGTGCCAGCAGCTCGGACAGCAGAGGCAAGCAGTTCTTC. It codes for CASSSDSRGKQFF. The V and J genes are TRBV7-8 and TRBJ2-1; perhaps TRBD1 as D (6 bases). The CDR3 loop spans 13 amino acids. Trimming shortened V by 4 bases and J by 11 bases, and 15 bases separated the two germline ends. From germline, CDR1 is SGHVS and CDR2 FQNEAQ.

This clonotype was counted a few times. The chain uses TRBV7-3 and TRBJ2-5; TRBD1 or TRBD2 may be the D gene (5 bases each). Trimming removed 5 bases at V and 5 bases at J, with 12 bases between. The germline gives CDR1 SGHTA, CDR2 FQGTGA. The CDR3 is made up of 13 amino acids. Written as DNA, the CDR3 is TGTGCCAGCAGCCAAGGCAGGGACGAGACCCAGTACTTC. Translating gives CASSQGRDETQYF.

V gene TRBV4-2 combines with J gene TRBJ2-1; tentatively, D is TRBD1 (5 bases). Germline loops: CDR1 LGHNA, CDR2 YNFKEQ. With 1 base removed from V and 13 bases from J, the gap between germline ends came to 17 bases. The CDR3 runs to 14 residues. For the CDR3, the DNA is TGTGCCAGCAGCCAAGCCCTACAGGCCGGTGCTCAGTTCTTC. Translated, it gives CASSQALQAGAQFF.

V is TRBV13 and J is TRBJ1-4; 7 nucleotides line up with TRBD1. The CDR3 runs 16 residues. Germline V gene sequence: CDR1 PRHDT, CDR2 FYEKMQ (reference sequence). With 5 bases clipped from V and 0 bases from J, the junction kept 6 bases outside the gene matches. This CDR3 is CASSAGQAPTNEKLFF. The CDR3 DNA reads as TGTGCCAGCAGCGCCGGACAGGCGCCAACTAATGAAAAACTGTTTTTT.

This clonotype was seen more than once but under ten times. This rearrangement joins TRBV7-3 to TRBJ2-1; 8 bases align to TRBD2. Germline V gives CDR1 SGHTA, CDR2 FQGTGA. The V gene end was trimmed by 2 bases and the J gene end by 4 bases; junction bases not matched to a gene: 7. This CDR3 region has 16 residues. In DNA, the CDR3 is TGTGCCAGCAGCTTATTTGCCGGGAGGGATTACAATGAGCAGTTCTTC. This translates into CASSLFAGRDYNEQFF.

This clonotype has only a few counts. The V call is TRBV6-2 or TRBV6-3, the J call TRBJ2-1, with 10 bases fitting TRBD2. In germline, CDR1 is MNHEY, CDR2 SVGEGT. The length of the CDR3 is 16 residues. The V segment lost 4 bases and the J segment 9 bases; nucleotides outside the gene matches: 12. CDR3 loop: CASSSRSSGREGEQFF. DNA for the CDR3: TGTGCCAGCAGTTCCCGGTCTAGCGGGAGAGAGGGTGAGCAGTTCTTC.

The rearrangement joins TRBV3-1 to TRBJ2-1; either TRBD1 or TRBD2 may supply D (5 bases each). The CDR3 length is 15 residues. V shed 4 bases and J shed 7 bases, with 17 bases lying between them. In germline, CDR1 is LGHDT, CDR2 YNNKEL (reference sequence). The CDR3 nucleotides are TGTGCCAGCAGCCGTCAACGTGGGACGGGAAATGAGCAGTTCTTC. Its protein is CASSRQRGTGNEQFF.